This passage covers 20 T cell receptor beta chains from one sample sequenced in a study of blood T cell repertoires in COVID-19. Clones were sequenced by immunoSEQ multiplex PCR, and TCRdb holds only the in-frame ones, with some missing. The sample contains about 290,000 clones, 89% of which appear only once. Sequenced material: peripheral blood. These receptor sequences come from a woman in her twenties or thirties with COVID-19, enrolled during active disease.

This rearrangement joins TRBV10-3 to TRBJ1-6; maybe TRBD1 (5 bases). The germline V gene has CDR1 ENHRY and CDR2 SYGVKD. The CDR3 has 13 residues. Trimming left V 8 bases short and J 9 bases short, with 14 bases between. The CDR3 loop is CAIRRGEGSPLHF. The CDR3 nucleotides are TGTGCCATCCGTCGGGGGGAGGGTTCACCCCTCCACTTT.

The chain uses TRBV4-1 and TRBJ1-1, with D perhaps matching TRBD1 (6 bases). Germline assignment: CDR1 MGHRA and CDR2 YSYEKL. CDR3 length: 13 residues. V gave up 4 bases and J gave up 4 bases, with 10 bases separating them. In DNA form, the CDR3 reads TGCGCCAGCAGCCCCCCGGACAGCACTGAAGCTTTCTTT. Protein: CASSPPDSTEAFF.

The rearrangement links TRBV5-4 to TRBJ1-3; 11 bases are shared with TRBD1. The CDR3 is 13 residues long. The V gene end was trimmed by 6 bases and the J gene end by 7 bases; junction bases not matched to a gene: 3. Germline-derived CDR1 and CDR2 are SGHNT and YYREEE (reference sequence). Written as DNA, the CDR3 is TGTGCCAGCAAGGGGACAGGGGGTAACACCATATATTTT. It codes for CASKGTGGNTIYF.

This sequence joins TRBV3-1 (or the pseudogene TRBV3-2) and TRBJ2-7; D is ambiguous. Germline assignment: CDR1 LGHDT and CDR2 YNNKEL (reference sequence). CDR3 length: 15 amino acids. Trimming removed 1 base at V and 0 bases at J, with 10 bases between. The CDR3 loop is CASSQGHQSSYEQYF. CDR3 bases: TGTGCCAGCAGCCAAGGACACCAAAGCTCCTACGAGCAGTACTTC.

CDR3 protein: CASTLSGTSVDEQFF. DNA for the CDR3: TGTGCCAGCACCCTGTCAGGGACTAGCGTCGATGAGCAGTTCTTC. The chain combines TRBV7-9 with TRBJ2-1, with 10 bases identical to TRBD2. V shed 7 bases, J shed 8 bases, and the junction held 11 bases outside the gene matches. CDR1 is SEHNR, CDR2 FQNEAQ, per germline (reference sequence). The CDR3 loop spans 15 amino acids. Based on the CDR3 plus reference TRBV7-9 and TRBJ2-1, the full variable domain is DTGVSQNPRHKITKRGQNVTFRCDPISEHNRLYWYRQTLGQGPEFLTYFQNEAQLEKSRLLSDRFSAERPKGSFSTLEIQRTEQGDSAMYLCASTLSGTSVDEQFFGPGTRLTVL.

J is TRBJ1-1 and V is TRBV19, with 7 bases identical to TRBD1. This CDR3 region has 16 residues. With V trimmed by 3 bases and J by 5 bases, 12 bases remained unmatched. Germline V gives CDR1 LNHDA, CDR2 SQIVND (reference sequence). The CDR3 DNA sequence: TGTGCCAGTAGTATTGTTAGGGGGCGCATCGGGACTGAAGCTTTCTTT. This sequence encodes CASSIVRGRIGTEAFF.

V and J are TRBV27 and TRBJ1-1, with unresolved D. The V end lost 6 bases, the J end lost 2 bases, and 10 bases lay between the germline ends. The V gene's germline CDR1 is MNHEY and CDR2 SMNVEV (reference sequence). The CDR3 runs to 13 residues. The CDR3, as DNA: TGTGCCAGCAGCATAGGGAGAAACACTGAAGCTTTCTTT. It is translated as CASSIGRNTEAFF.

The count of this clone is one. The chain links TRBV4-1 to TRBJ1-6, with D possibly TRBD1 on 5 matching bases. V lost 0 bases and J lost 9, with 18 bases in between. Germline V gene data show CDR1 as MGHRA and CDR2 as YSYEKL. This CDR3 is built from 17 residues. This chain's CDR3 is CASSQDRGAGGGSPLHF. The CDR3 DNA reads as TGCGCCAGCAGCCAAGATCGCGGGGCAGGTGGCGGTTCACCCCTCCACTTT.

The J gene is TRBJ1-5, the V gene TRBV5-1; TRBD1 matches 8 bases. CDR3 size: 14 residues. From germline, CDR1 is SGHRS and CDR2 YFSETQ. Trimming took 2 bases from V and 11 from J; bases not matched to a gene: 9. The CDR3 here is CASSLGTGPAAQHF. In DNA form, the CDR3 reads TGCGCCAGCAGCTTAGGGACAGGCCCCGCCGCCCAGCATTTT.

The rearrangement joins TRBV28 to TRBJ1-2; 9 nucleotides align to TRBD1. V was pared by 2 bases and J by 5 bases, with 6 bases of the junction left unmatched. This CDR3 region has 15 residues. The germline V gene has CDR1 MDHEN and CDR2 SYDVKM. The CDR3 is CASSLQPGQGYGYTF. The CDR3 coding sequence is TGTGCCAGCAGTTTACAACCGGGACAGGGTTATGGCTACACCTTC.

This clone was seen only a few times. The V and J genes are TRBV19 and TRBJ1-2, with D possibly being TRBD1 (6 bases). Germline CDR1 reads LNHDA; CDR2 reads SQIVND (reference sequence). CDR3 length equals 13 residues. With 8 bases removed from V and 8 bases from J, the gap between germline ends came to 18 bases. The CDR3 coding sequence is TGTGCCAGTTGGGACGCAGGGGTGGAGGGCTACACCTTC. It translates to CASWDAGVEGYTF.

This clone has only one observation. The chain is built from TRBV11-1 and TRBJ1-1; D is unresolved. This CDR3 is built from 14 residues. Per the germline V gene, CDR1 is SGHAT and CDR2 is FQDESV (reference sequence). V was cut by 1 base and J by 0 bases, with 6 bases left in between. CDR3 DNA: TGTGCCAGCAGCTTAGATAGAGTGAACACTGAAGCTTTCTTT. Translated, it gives CASSLDRVNTEAFF.

This clone is a singleton in its sample. This chain uses TRBV7-2 with TRBJ2-5; 10 bases agree with TRBD2. Germline trimming cut 5 bases from V and 4 bases from J; bases unmatched to any gene: 1. Germline CDR1 is SGHTA and CDR2 is FQGNSA. There are 13 residues in the CDR3. CDR3 DNA: TGTGCCAGCAGCCCTAGCGGGGGAGAGACCCAGTACTTC. This sequence encodes CASSPSGGETQYF.

This sequence joins TRBV9 and TRBJ1-2; TRBD1 aligns across 10 bases. J lost 5 bases, V lost 2 bases, and 12 bases had no gene match. In germline, CDR1 is SGDLS, CDR2 YYNGEE. The length of the CDR3 is 17 residues. CDR3 DNA: TGTGCCAGCAGCGTTCAGACAGGGGGCGATTATTATTATGGCTACACCTTC. Its protein product is CASSVQTGGDYYYGYTF.

The rearrangement uses TRBV20-1 and TRBJ2-1; D is unclear. V lost 5 bases and J lost 14, with 16 bases in between. From germline, CDR1 is DFQATT and CDR2 SNEGSKA (reference sequence). This CDR3 is built from 11 residues. CDR3 DNA sequence: TGCAGTGCTCCCAGGCCTCTTAAGGAGTTCTTC. It yields the protein CSAPRPLKEFF.

The chain combines TRBV5-1 with TRBJ2-5; TRBD2 agrees at 8 bases. The V segment lost 6 bases and the J segment 1 base; nucleotides outside the gene matches: 5. The germline V gene encodes CDR1 SGHRS and CDR2 YFSETQ. The CDR3 runs 14 residues. The CDR3 reads CASTESGGQETQYF. The CDR3 coding sequence is TGCGCCAGCACAGAAAGCGGGGGCCAAGAGACCCAGTACTTC.

The chain joins TRBV28 to TRBJ1-1, with a weak D call TRBD1 (5 bases). Germline V gives CDR1 MDHEN, CDR2 SYDVKM. This CDR3 has 13 residues. V lost 6 bases, J lost 6 bases, and 14 bases lay in between. The CDR3 loop reads CASRAGGEPEAFF. DNA of the CDR3: TGTGCCAGCAGAGCCGGGGGAGAACCTGAAGCTTTCTTT.

The J gene is TRBJ1-1, the V gene TRBV5-1; 8 bases map to TRBD1. The CDR3 runs to 16 residues. J was trimmed by 2 bases and V by 4 bases; bases with no gene match: 10. CDR1 is SGHRS, CDR2 YFSETQ, per germline. The CDR3 loop is CASSQGRTGGNTEAFF. In DNA, the CDR3 is TGCGCCAGCAGCCAGGGGCGCACAGGGGGTAACACTGAAGCTTTCTTT.

This chain joins TRBV4-1 and TRBJ1-2; 7 bases line up with TRBD1. V was clipped by 2 bases and J by 8 bases; unmatched bases: 8. Per the germline V gene, CDR1 is MGHRA and CDR2 is YSYEKL. CDR3 length: 14 residues. DNA of the CDR3: TGCGCCAGCAGCCAAAGACAGGGCCAGAAAGGCTACACCTTC. Amino acids: CASSQRQGQKGYTF.

This chain connects TRBV5-1 to TRBJ1-2; D possibly corresponds to TRBD1 (6 bases). The CDR3 runs 15 residues. V lost 4 bases and J 6 bases, leaving 19 bases between the germline ends. CDR1 is SGHRS, CDR2 YFSETQ, per germline. CDR3 in DNA: TGCGCCAGCAGCCTAGCACAGGGTATCCTTAATGGCTACACCTTC. It specifies CASSLAQGILNGYTF. The whole variable domain, remainder taken from reference TRBV5-1 and TRBJ1-2, is KAGVTQTPRYLIKTRGQQVTLSCSPISGHRSVSWYQQTPGQGLQFLFEYFSETQRNKGNFPGRFSGRQFSNSRSEMNVSTLELGDSALYLCASSLAQGILNGYTFGSGTRLTVV.